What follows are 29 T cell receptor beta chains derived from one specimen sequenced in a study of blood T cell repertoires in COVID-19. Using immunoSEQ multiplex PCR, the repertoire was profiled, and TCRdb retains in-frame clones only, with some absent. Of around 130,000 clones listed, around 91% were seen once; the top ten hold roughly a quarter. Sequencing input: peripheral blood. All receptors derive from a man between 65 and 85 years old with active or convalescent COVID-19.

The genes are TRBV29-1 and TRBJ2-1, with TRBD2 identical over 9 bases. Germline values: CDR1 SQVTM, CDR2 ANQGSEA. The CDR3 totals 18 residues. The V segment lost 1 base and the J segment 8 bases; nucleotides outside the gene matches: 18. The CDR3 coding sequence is TGCAGCGTTGAAGGAAAGACTAGCGGAGATCCGCTCGGTGATGAGCAGTTCTTC. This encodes CSVEGKTSGDPLGDEQFF.

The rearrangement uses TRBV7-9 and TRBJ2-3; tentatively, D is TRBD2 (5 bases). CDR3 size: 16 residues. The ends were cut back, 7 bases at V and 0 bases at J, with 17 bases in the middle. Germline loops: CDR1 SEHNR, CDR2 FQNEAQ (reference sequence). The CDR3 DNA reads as TGTGCCAGCACCCCTAAAGGGAGCCCTAGCACAGATACGCAGTATTTT. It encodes CASTPKGSPSTDTQYF.

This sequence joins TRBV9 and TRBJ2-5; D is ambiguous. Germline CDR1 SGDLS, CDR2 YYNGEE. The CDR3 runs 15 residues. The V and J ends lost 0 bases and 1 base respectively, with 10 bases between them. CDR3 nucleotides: TGTGCCAGCAGCGTAGCTTCCAGGTTCCAAGAGACCCAGTACTTC. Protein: CASSVASRFQETQYF.

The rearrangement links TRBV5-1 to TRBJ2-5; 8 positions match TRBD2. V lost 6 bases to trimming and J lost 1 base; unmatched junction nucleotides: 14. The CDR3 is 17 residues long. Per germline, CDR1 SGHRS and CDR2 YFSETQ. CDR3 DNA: TGCGCCAGCACCTTTGTCGGGGGAACTAGCGGCCAAGAGACCCAGTACTTC. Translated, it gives CASTFVGGTSGQETQYF. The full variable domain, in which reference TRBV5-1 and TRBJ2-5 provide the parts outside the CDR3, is KAGVTQTPRYLIKTRGQQVTLSCSPISGHRSVSWYQQTPGQGLQFLFEYFSETQRNKGNFPGRFSGRQFSNSRSEMNVSTLELGDSALYLCASTFVGGTSGQETQYFGPGTRLLVL.

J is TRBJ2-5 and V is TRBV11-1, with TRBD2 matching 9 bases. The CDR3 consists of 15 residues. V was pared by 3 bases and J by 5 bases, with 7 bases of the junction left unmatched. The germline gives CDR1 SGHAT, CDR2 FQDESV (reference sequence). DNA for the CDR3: TGTGCCAGCAGCTTGGATATAGCGGGAGCCGAGACCCAGTACTTC. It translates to CASSLDIAGAETQYF.

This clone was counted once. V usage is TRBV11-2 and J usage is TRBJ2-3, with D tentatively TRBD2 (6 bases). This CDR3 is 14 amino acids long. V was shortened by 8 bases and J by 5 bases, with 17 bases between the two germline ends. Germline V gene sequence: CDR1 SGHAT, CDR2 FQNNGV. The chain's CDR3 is CASHGSRDLDTQYF. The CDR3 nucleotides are TGTGCCAGCCATGGTTCGCGGGATTTAGATACGCAGTATTTT.

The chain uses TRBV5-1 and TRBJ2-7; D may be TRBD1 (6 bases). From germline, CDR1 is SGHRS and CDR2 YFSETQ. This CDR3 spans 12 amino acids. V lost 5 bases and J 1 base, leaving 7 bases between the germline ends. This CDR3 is CASRDSSYEQYF. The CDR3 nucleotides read TGCGCCAGCAGGGACAGTTCCTACGAGCAGTACTTC.

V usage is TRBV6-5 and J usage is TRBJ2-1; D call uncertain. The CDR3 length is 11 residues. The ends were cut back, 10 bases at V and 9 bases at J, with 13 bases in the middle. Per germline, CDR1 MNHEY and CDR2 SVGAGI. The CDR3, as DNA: TGTGCCACCCTCCCTAGGAGTGAGCAGTTCTTC. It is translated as CATLPRSEQFF.

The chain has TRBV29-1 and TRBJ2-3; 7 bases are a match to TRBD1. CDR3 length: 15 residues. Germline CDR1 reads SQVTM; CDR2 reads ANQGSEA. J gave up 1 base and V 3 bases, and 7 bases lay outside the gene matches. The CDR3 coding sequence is TGCAGCGTTGAGGGGACCGGGACAGGCACAGATACGCAGTATTTT. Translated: CSVEGTGTGTDTQYF.

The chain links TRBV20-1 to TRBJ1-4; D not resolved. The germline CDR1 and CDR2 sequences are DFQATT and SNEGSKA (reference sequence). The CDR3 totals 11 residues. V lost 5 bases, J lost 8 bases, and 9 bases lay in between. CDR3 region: CSAPSSEKLFF. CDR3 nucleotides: TGCAGTGCTCCATCTAGCGAAAAACTGTTTTTT.

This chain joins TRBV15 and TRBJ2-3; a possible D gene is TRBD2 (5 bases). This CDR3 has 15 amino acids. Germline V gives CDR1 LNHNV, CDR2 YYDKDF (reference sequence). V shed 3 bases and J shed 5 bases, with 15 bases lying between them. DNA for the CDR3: TGTGCCACCAGCAGGCCCCGACGAGAGGGAGATACGCAGTATTTT. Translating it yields CATSRPRREGDTQYF.

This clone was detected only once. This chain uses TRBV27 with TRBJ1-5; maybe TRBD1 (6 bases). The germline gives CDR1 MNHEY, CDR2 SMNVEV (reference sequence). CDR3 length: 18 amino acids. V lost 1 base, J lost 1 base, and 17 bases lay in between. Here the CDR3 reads CASSLFGLGRGSNQPQHF. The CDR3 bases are TGTGCCAGCAGTTTATTCGGGTTGGGCAGGGGAAGCAATCAGCCCCAGCATTTT.

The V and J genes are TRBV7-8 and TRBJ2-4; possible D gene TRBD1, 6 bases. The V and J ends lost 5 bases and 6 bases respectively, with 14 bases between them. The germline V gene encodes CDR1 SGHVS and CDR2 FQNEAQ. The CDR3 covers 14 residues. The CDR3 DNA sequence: TGTGCCAGCAGCCTCCGGGACATGCCAAACATTCAGTACTTC. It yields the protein CASSLRDMPNIQYF.

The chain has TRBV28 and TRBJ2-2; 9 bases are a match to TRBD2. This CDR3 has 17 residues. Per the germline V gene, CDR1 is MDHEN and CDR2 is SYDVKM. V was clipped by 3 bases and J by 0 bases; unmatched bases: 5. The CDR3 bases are TGTGCCAGCAGTTTCTCTCGGACTAGCGCGAACACCGGGGAGCTGTTTTTT. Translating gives CASSFSRTSANTGELFF. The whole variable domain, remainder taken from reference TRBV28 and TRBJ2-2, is DVKVTQSSRYLVKRTGEKVFLECVQDMDHENMFWYRQDPGLGLRLIYFSYDVKMKEKGDIPEGYSVSREKKERFSLILESASTNQTSMYLCASSFSRTSANTGELFFGEGSRLTVL.

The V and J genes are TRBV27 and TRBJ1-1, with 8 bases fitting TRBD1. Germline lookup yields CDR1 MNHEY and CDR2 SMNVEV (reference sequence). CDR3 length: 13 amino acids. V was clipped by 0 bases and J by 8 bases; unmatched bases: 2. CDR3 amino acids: CASSLSRGREAFF. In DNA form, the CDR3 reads TGTGCCAGCAGTTTATCCAGGGGGCGAGAAGCTTTCTTT.

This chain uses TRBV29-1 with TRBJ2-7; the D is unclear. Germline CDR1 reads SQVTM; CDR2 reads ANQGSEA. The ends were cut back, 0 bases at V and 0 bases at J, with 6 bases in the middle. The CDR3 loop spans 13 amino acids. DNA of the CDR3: TGCAGCGTTGAAGACTTCCCCTCCTACGAGCAGTACTTC. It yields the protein CSVEDFPSYEQYF.

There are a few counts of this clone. DNA for the CDR3: TGTGCCAGCAGAACAGGGTATTATGGCTACACCTTC. Protein: CASRTGYYGYTF. J is TRBJ1-2 and V is TRBV28; TRBD1 might be the D (6 bases). Germline V CDR1 and CDR2: MDHEN, SYDVKM. This CDR3 spans 12 amino acids. V shed 6 bases and J shed 5 bases, with 10 bases lying between them.

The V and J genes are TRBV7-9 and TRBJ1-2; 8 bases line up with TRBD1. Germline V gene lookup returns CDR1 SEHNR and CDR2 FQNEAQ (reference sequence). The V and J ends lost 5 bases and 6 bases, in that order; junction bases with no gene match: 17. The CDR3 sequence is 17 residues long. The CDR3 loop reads CASSPHTPNRGIHGYTF. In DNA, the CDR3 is TGTGCCAGCAGCCCCCATACCCCCAACAGGGGGATTCATGGCTACACCTTC.

The CDR3 loop reads CASSPNGLVNEQFF. DNA for the CDR3: TGTGCCAGCAGTCCCAACGGACTAGTCAATGAGCAGTTCTTC. This chain connects TRBV27 to TRBJ2-1, with TRBD2 identical over 7 bases. CDR1 and CDR2 (germline): MNHEY, SMNVEV (reference sequence). The trim removed 5 bases at V and 6 bases at J, leaving 7 bases unmatched. This CDR3 region has 14 residues.

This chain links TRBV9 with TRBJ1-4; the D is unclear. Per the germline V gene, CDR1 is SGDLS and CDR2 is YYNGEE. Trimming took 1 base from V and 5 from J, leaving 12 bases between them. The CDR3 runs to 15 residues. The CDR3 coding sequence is TGTGCCAGCAGCGTAAACGAGGGCGGGAATGAAAAACTGTTTTTT. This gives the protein CASSVNEGGNEKLFF.

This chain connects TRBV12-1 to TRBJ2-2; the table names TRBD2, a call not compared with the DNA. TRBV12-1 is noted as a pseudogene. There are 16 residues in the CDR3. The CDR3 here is CASSPDFRENTGELFF. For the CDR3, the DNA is TGTGCCAGCAGCCCAGACTTTCGGGAGAACACCGGGGAGCTGTTTTTT.

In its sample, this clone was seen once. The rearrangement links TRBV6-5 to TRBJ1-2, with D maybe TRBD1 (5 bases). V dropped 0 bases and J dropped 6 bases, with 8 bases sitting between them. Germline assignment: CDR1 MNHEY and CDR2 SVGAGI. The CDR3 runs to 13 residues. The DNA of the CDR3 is TGTGCCAGCAGTTACTCGGGAGGGGATGGCTACACCTTC. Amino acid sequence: CASSYSGGDGYTF.

This chain's CDR3 is CASSALEVLNYGYTF. Written as DNA, the CDR3 is TGTGCCAGCTCAGCCCTTGAGGTTTTAAACTATGGCTACACCTTC. The V gene is TRBV18, the J gene TRBJ1-2, with D unclear. Trimming left V 5 bases short and J 2 bases short, with 15 bases between. The CDR3 has 15 residues. Looked up from germline, CDR1 is KGHSH and CDR2 is LQKENI. Drawing the rest from reference TRBV18 and TRBJ1-2, the complete variable domain is NAGVMQNPRHLVRRRGQEARLRCSPMKGHSHVYWYRQLPEEGLKFMVYLQKENIIDESGMPKERFSAEFPKEGPSILRIQQVVRGDSAAYFCASSALEVLNYGYTFGSGTRLTVV.

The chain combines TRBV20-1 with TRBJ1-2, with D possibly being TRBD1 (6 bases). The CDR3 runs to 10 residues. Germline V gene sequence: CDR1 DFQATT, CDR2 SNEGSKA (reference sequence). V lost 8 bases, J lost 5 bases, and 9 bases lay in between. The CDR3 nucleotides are TGCAGTTTAGGACAGTATGGCTACACCTTC. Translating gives CSLGQYGYTF.

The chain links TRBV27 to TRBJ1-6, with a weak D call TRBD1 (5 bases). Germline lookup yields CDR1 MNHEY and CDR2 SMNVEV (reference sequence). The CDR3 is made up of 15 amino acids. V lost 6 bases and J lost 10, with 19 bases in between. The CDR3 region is CASRAGSGSESPLHF. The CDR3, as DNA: TGTGCCAGCAGGGCAGGGTCCGGGTCGGAGTCACCCCTCCACTTT.

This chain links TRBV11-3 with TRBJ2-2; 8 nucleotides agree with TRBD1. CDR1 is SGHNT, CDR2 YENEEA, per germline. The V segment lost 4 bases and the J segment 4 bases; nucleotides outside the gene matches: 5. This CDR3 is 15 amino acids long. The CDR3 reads CASSSQGAGTGELFF. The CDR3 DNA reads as TGTGCCAGCAGCTCCCAGGGGGCGGGCACCGGGGAGCTGTTTTTT.

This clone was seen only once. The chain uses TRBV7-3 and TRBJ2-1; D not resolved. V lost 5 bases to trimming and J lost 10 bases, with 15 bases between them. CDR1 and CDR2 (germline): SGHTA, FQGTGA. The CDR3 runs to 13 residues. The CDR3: CASSPGPNGEQFF. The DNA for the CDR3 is TGTGCCAGCAGCCCTGGGCCGAACGGCGAGCAGTTCTTC.

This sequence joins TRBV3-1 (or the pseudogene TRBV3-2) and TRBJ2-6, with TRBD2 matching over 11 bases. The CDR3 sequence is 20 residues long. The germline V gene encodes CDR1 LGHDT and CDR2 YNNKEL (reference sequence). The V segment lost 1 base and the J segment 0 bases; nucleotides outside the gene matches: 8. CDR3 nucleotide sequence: TGTGCCAGCAGCCAAGGTGGCGGTCTAGCGGGGGGCTCTGGGGCCAACGTCCTGACTTTC. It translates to CASSQGGGLAGGSGANVLTF.

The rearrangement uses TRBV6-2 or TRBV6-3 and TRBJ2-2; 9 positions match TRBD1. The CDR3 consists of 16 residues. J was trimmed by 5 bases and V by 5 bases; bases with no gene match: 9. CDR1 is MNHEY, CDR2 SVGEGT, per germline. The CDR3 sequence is CASSQWTGEGTGELFF. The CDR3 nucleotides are TGTGCCAGCAGTCAATGGACAGGGGAGGGGACCGGGGAGCTGTTTTTT.